Shown below are 16 T cell receptor beta chains from a single sample sequenced in a study of CD8 T cells in ankylosing spondylitis. From the 5' RACE reads, TCRdb called clonotypes with MiXCR, one entry per CDR3 protein. Of 150,000 to 200,000 distinct CDR3 sequences listed, approximately 10% are singletons. The sequenced material came from blood, either unsorted or a sorted T cell fraction (not recorded which). These receptors all stem from a male donor with ankylosing spondylitis or in good health (not recorded which).

The J gene is TRBJ1-2, the V gene TRBV25-1, with TRBD1 as a possible D gene (6 bases). V was pared by 2 bases and J by 9 bases, with 16 bases between. Germline V gives CDR1 MGHDK, CDR2 SYGVNS. CDR3 length: 14 residues. In DNA form, the CDR3 reads TGTGCCAGCAGTGAAGACAGGCCGCCTATGAGCTACACCTTC. This codes for CASSEDRPPMSYTF.

The rearrangement links TRBV2 to TRBJ2-3, with a weak D call TRBD2 (5 bases). V lost 5 bases to trimming and J lost 7 bases, with 16 bases between them. This CDR3 spans 14 amino acids. The germline gives CDR1 SNHLY, CDR2 FYNNEI. CDR3 sequence reads: CASSSHGSGNTQYF. The CDR3, as DNA: TGTGCCAGCAGTAGCCATGGTTCCGGGAATACGCAGTATTTT.

This clonotype was picked up many times. J is TRBJ2-2 and V is TRBV19; D is possibly TRBD2 (5 bases). The V gene lost 3 bases and the J gene lost 6 bases, with 11 bases spanning the gap. The germline V gene encodes CDR1 LNHDA and CDR2 SQIVND (reference sequence). The CDR3 is made up of 14 amino acids. CDR3 amino acids: CASSIPLVAGELFF. CDR3 bases: TGTGCCAGTAGTATTCCACTAGTGGCCGGGGAGCTGTTTTTT.

The V and J genes are TRBV6-1 and TRBJ2-7; 10 positions agree with TRBD1. V gave up 6 bases and J gave up 5 bases; unmatched junction bases: 13. The CDR3 is 16 residues long. Germline V gene lookup returns CDR1 MNHNS and CDR2 SASEGT. CDR3 nucleotide sequence: TGTGCCAGCAGACGACCTAGAGGACAGGGGGGCGACGAGCAGTACTTC. Translating it yields CASRRPRGQGGDEQYF.

This clonotype has ten or more counts. The V and J genes are TRBV11-2 and TRBJ2-2, with D perhaps TRBD2 (6 bases). The CDR3 consists of 16 residues. From germline, CDR1 is SGHAT and CDR2 FQNNGV. V lost 1 base and J lost 3, with 12 bases in between. In nucleotides, the CDR3 is TGTGCCAGCAGCTTAGGAGCTAGCGCCTACACCGGGGAGCTGTTTTTT. Protein: CASSLGASAYTGELFF.

V is TRBV6-2 or TRBV6-3 and J is TRBJ2-7; D is unresolved. This CDR3 comprises 11 residues. The ends were cut back, 5 bases at V and 4 bases at J, with 6 bases in the middle. Per the germline V gene, CDR1 is MNHEY and CDR2 is SVGEGT. CDR3: CASSPKYEQYF. As DNA, the CDR3 is TGTGCCAGCAGTCCTAAATACGAGCAGTACTTC.

This clonotype was detected only a few times. This CDR3 reads CASSSSTGILSYEQYF. In DNA form, the CDR3 reads TGCGCCAGCAGCTCCAGCACCGGGATCCTCTCCTACGAGCAGTACTTC. The rearrangement links TRBV5-1 to TRBJ2-7; D may be TRBD2 (5 bases). This CDR3 has 16 amino acids. Looked up from germline, CDR1 is SGHRS and CDR2 is YFSETQ. V dropped 3 bases and J dropped 0 bases, with 16 bases sitting between them.

This clonotype was counted at least ten times. The chain links TRBV5-1 to TRBJ2-5, with D perhaps TRBD2 (6 bases). CDR1 is SGHRS and CDR2 is YFSETQ in the germline V gene. V dropped 2 bases and J dropped 5 bases, with 7 bases sitting between them. The CDR3 consists of 12 residues. DNA of the CDR3: TGCGCCAGCAGCTTCGGAGGGGAGACCCAGTACTTC. Translated: CASSFGGETQYF.

This clonotype was picked up many times. The CDR3 here is CSARDPLTGANVLTF. CDR3 sequence (DNA): TGCAGTGCTAGAGACCCCCTTACTGGGGCCAACGTCCTGACTTTC. The chain recombines TRBV20-1 with TRBJ2-6; D remains unclear. V gave up 0 bases and J gave up 2 bases, with 8 bases separating them. This CDR3 is built from 15 residues. The germline gives CDR1 DFQATT, CDR2 SNEGSKA (reference sequence).

This clonotype showed up many times. V gene TRBV2 combines with J gene TRBJ1-2; D uncertain. The CDR3 runs 12 residues. Trimming removed 2 bases at V and 4 bases at J, with 5 bases between. Per germline, CDR1 SNHLY and CDR2 FYNNEI. The CDR3 loop reads CASSETVYGYTF. The CDR3 nucleotides are TGTGCCAGCAGTGAAACTGTCTATGGCTACACCTTC.

This clonotype came up a few times. This chain links TRBV3-1 with TRBJ2-7, with D perhaps matching TRBD2 (6 bases). V lost 0 bases and J 12 bases, leaving 18 bases between the germline ends. The germline CDR1 and CDR2 sequences are LGHDT and YNNKEL (reference sequence). CDR3 length: 14 amino acids. This chain's CDR3 is CASSQDPGAPPRYF. CDR3 nucleotides: TGTGCCAGCAGCCAAGATCCGGGAGCACCTCCTAGGTACTTC.

In this sample, this clonotype turned up many times. The chain carries TRBV6-1 and TRBJ2-5; 12 bases fit TRBD2. The junction had 3 bases not matched to a gene; V was cut back by 0 bases and J by 1 base. Germline V gene sequence: CDR1 MNHNS, CDR2 SASEGT. CDR3 length: 17 amino acids. The CDR3 coding sequence is TGTGCCAGCAGTGAAGCCGTACTAGCGGGAGGCCAAGAGACCCAGTACTTC. Protein sequence: CASSEAVLAGGQETQYF.

Worth noting for this clonotype: A much larger clone differs from this one at a single base, so this may be a read error. The chain recombines TRBV25-1 with TRBJ2-1; D remains ambiguous. The CDR3 runs to 15 residues. Germline V gene data show CDR1 as MGHDK and CDR2 as SYGVNS. V lost 6 bases, J lost 0 bases, and 12 bases lay in between. In DNA, the CDR3 is TGTGCCAGCAGCGCCTTGTTAAGCTCCTACAATGAGCAGTTCTTC. Encoded protein: CASSALLSSYNEQFF.

This clonotype was detected ten times or more. The genes are TRBV29-1 and TRBJ2-5; D unresolved. Between the trimmed V and J ends, which lost 1 base and 0 bases, there was a span of 12 bases. The CDR3 is 15 amino acids. Germline V CDR1 and CDR2: SQVTM, ANQGSEA. For the CDR3, the DNA is TGCAGCGTTGAAGGTGCAGAAACCAACCAAGAGACCCAGTACTTC. Its translation: CSVEGAETNQETQYF. The variable domain in full, completed from reference TRBV29-1 and TRBJ2-5, reads SAVISQKPSRDICQRGTSLTIQCQVDSQVTMMFWYRQQPGQSLTLIATANQGSEATYESGFVIDKFPISRPNLTFSTLTVSNMSPEDSSIYLCSVEGAETNQETQYFGPGTRLLVL.

This clonotype was seen many times. The J gene is TRBJ2-1, the V gene TRBV9; TRBD2 matches at 9 bases. The trim removed 4 bases at V and 3 bases at J, leaving 8 bases unmatched. The CDR3 runs to 16 residues. Looked up from germline, CDR1 is SGDLS and CDR2 is YYNGEE. The CDR3 loop reads CASSPREGVGYNEQFF. The DNA of the CDR3 is TGTGCCAGCAGCCCGCGGGAGGGGGTGGGCTACAATGAGCAGTTCTTC.

This clonotype was recorded only once. Since a much larger clone is just one base distant, this may be a read error. V and J are TRBV6-1 and TRBJ1-4, with D possibly TRBD1 on 5 matching bases. Germline V gene lookup returns CDR1 MNHNS and CDR2 SASEGT. The CDR3 length is 14 residues. CDR3 in amino acids: CASSEDRGTKKLFF. The CDR3, as DNA: TGTGCCAGCAGTGAAGACCGTGGGACTAAAAAACTGTTTTTC.